Following are 28 T cell receptor beta chains from one sample sequenced in a study of radiotherapy plus CTLA-4 blockade in lung cancer. TCRdb keeps only in-frame clones here, not all; method: immunoSEQ multiplex PCR. The repertoire holds approximately 85,000 clones, roughly 86% seen once, with 2% to 2.5% in the top ten. The specimen comprised peripheral blood, sampled from a patient treated with radiotherapy plus ipilimumab. Receptors originate from a human donor with non-small cell lung cancer who had a partial response to radiotherapy plus ipilimumab.

The chain is built from TRBV4-1 and TRBJ1-1; D possibly corresponds to TRBD1 (6 bases). CDR3 length equals 14 residues. With 3 bases removed from V and 1 base from J, the gap between germline ends came to 9 bases. CDR1 is MGHRA, CDR2 YSYEKL, per germline. The CDR3 here is CASSHDRRNTEAFF. In nucleotides, the CDR3 is TGCGCCAGCAGCCATGACAGGAGGAACACTGAAGCTTTCTTT.

This chain links TRBV4-2 with TRBJ1-1; the match to TRBD1 covers 7 bases. CDR3 size: 16 residues. V trimming: 4 bases; J trimming: 4 bases; junction bases outside the gene matches: 12. Germline V lookup: CDR1 LGHNA, CDR2 YNFKEQ. As DNA, the CDR3 is TGTGCCAGCAGCCGGAGCGACCAGGGGGGTACCACTGAAGCTTTCTTT. It codes for CASSRSDQGGTTEAFF.

A single count supports this clone. The CDR3 DNA sequence: TGTGCCAGCAGCTTAGAGGAAAGCACAGATACGCAGTATTTT. It encodes CASSLEESTDTQYF. The rearrangement links TRBV5-8 to TRBJ2-3; D is uncertain. Germline CDR1 and CDR2: SGHTS and YDEGEE. Trimming cost V 2 bases and J 0 bases, with 7 bases left between them. The CDR3 is made up of 14 amino acids.

The chain employs TRBV2 and TRBJ2-1, with D perhaps matching TRBD1 (6 bases). The CDR3 consists of 14 residues. Per the germline V gene, CDR1 is SNHLY and CDR2 is FYNNEI. The V end lost 9 bases, the J end lost 6 bases, and 18 bases lay between the germline ends. The DNA of the CDR3 is TGTGCCAGAGCCGGGACACAGGGCTCCAATGAGCAGTTCTTC. It translates to CARAGTQGSNEQFF.

The chain uses TRBV30 and TRBJ1-5; D is unclear. CDR1 is GTSNPN and CDR2 is SVGIG in the germline V gene (reference sequence). The CDR3 consists of 12 residues. V lost 3 bases to trimming and J lost 2 bases, with 5 bases between them. The CDR3 loop is CAWRGGNQPQHF. The CDR3 coding sequence is TGTGCCTGGAGGGGAGGCAATCAGCCCCAGCATTTT.

The V gene is TRBV27, the J gene TRBJ1-2; a weak D match, TRBD1 (6 bases). This CDR3 is built from 15 residues. Germline V gene data show CDR1 as MNHEY and CDR2 as SMNVEV (reference sequence). V gave up 2 bases and J gave up 5 bases, with 15 bases separating them. The CDR3 coding sequence is TGTGCCAGCAGTTTACAGGGGCGAATCCCTTATGGCTACACCTTC. Its protein product is CASSLQGRIPYGYTF.

The gene calls are TRBV14 and TRBJ1-4; D is uncertain. Germline-derived CDR1 and CDR2 are SGHDN and FVKESK. The V end was cut by 7 bases, the J end by 8 bases, with 14 bases between. CDR3 length equals 13 residues. The CDR3 reads CASTAGVREKLFF. CDR3 coding DNA: TGTGCCAGCACAGCCGGGGTTAGGGAAAAACTGTTTTTT.

In this sample, this clone turned up a few times. The chain employs TRBV11-2 and TRBJ1-1, with 10 positions matching TRBD1. The germline V gene encodes CDR1 SGHAT and CDR2 FQNNGV. V trimming: 6 bases; J trimming: 0 bases; junction bases outside the gene matches: 10. The CDR3 has 17 residues. The CDR3 DNA reads as TGTGCCAGCAGTGATGACAGGGGGCTCCGCATGAACACTGAAGCTTTCTTT. Its protein is CASSDDRGLRMNTEAFF.

V is TRBV29-1 and J is TRBJ2-1; 9 nucleotides match TRBD1. CDR1 is SQVTM and CDR2 is ANQGSEA in the germline V gene. Unmatched junction bases numbered 5, after V lost 4 bases and J lost 4 bases. The CDR3 is 14 residues long. In DNA form, the CDR3 reads TGCAGCGTTGCCCTGGACAGGGGATACAATGAGCAGTTCTTC. Encoded protein: CSVALDRGYNEQFF.

The chain uses TRBV18 and TRBJ1-4; D is perhaps TRBD1 (5 bases). CDR1 and CDR2 from the germline V gene are KGHSH and LQKENI. This CDR3 is built from 16 residues. Trimming shortened V by 3 bases and J by 8 bases, and 19 bases separated the two germline ends. The CDR3 bases are TGTGCCAGCTCACCTGCCGTGGGGCAGATGGGGGAAAAACTGTTTTTT. Protein sequence: CASSPAVGQMGEKLFF.

This chain links TRBV30 with TRBJ1-5, with no clear D. The V gene lost 3 bases and the J gene lost 9 bases, with 15 bases spanning the gap. CDR1 GTSNPN and CDR2 SVGIG come from the germline V gene (reference sequence). This CDR3 spans 13 amino acids. Here the CDR3 DNA reads TGTGCCTGGAGCGCCGGGCCGGCGGGGCCCCAGCATTTT. It codes for CAWSAGPAGPQHF.

The V gene is TRBV5-1, the J gene TRBJ2-3, with TRBD1 matching 7 bases. Losses at the gene ends were 3 bases for V and 1 base for J; bases not matched to a gene: 8. Germline V gene sequence: CDR1 SGHRS, CDR2 YFSETQ. The length of the CDR3 is 16 residues. The CDR3 DNA sequence: TGCGCCAGCAGCTCGAAGGGGGCGCCGGGCACAGATACGCAGTATTTT. Its translation is CASSSKGAPGTDTQYF.

This clone was recorded a few times. This chain links TRBV7-9 with TRBJ1-4, with D possibly being TRBD1 (6 bases). V was clipped by 2 bases and J by 5 bases, with 15 bases between them. CDR1 and CDR2 (germline): SEHNR, FQNEAQ (reference sequence). CDR3 length equals 16 residues. CDR3 in DNA: TGTGCCAGCAGCTTACTAGTCGGGACACGAAATGAAAAACTGTTTTTT. This translates into CASSLLVGTRNEKLFF. The whole variable domain, filled in from reference TRBV7-9 and TRBJ1-4, reads DTGVSQNPRHKITKRGQNVTFRCDPISEHNRLYWYRQTLGQGPEFLTYFQNEAQLEKSRLLSDRFSAERPKGSFSTLEIQRTEQGDSAMYLCASSLLVGTRNEKLFFGSGTQLSVL.

V is TRBV28 and J is TRBJ2-6, with 8 bases matching TRBD1. The CDR3 is made up of 18 amino acids. CDR1 MDHEN and CDR2 SYDVKM come from the germline V gene. V lost 4 bases to trimming and J lost 0 bases; unmatched junction nucleotides: 8. DNA for the CDR3: TGTGCCAGCAGTTCCTGGACAGGGAGGAGCTCTGGGGCCAACGTCCTGACTTTC. The encoded protein is CASSSWTGRSSGANVLTF.

This clone was observed a handful of times. V usage is TRBV28 and J usage is TRBJ2-4; the match to TRBD1 covers 7 bases. CDR3 length equals 12 residues. J lost 9 bases, V lost 5 bases, and 4 bases had no gene match. Germline V gene sequence: CDR1 MDHEN, CDR2 SYDVKM. The CDR3 here is CASSLQGTIQYF. DNA of the CDR3: TGTGCCAGCAGTCTACAGGGGACCATTCAGTACTTC. The full variable domain, rest sourced from reference TRBV28 and TRBJ2-4, is DVKVTQSSRYLVKRTGEKVFLECVQDMDHENMFWYRQDPGLGLRLIYFSYDVKMKEKGDIPEGYSVSREKKERFSLILESASTNQTSMYLCASSLQGTIQYFGAGTRLSVL.

The rearrangement links TRBV5-1 to TRBJ2-3, with 8 positions matching TRBD2. V trimming: 4 bases; J trimming: 0 bases; junction bases outside the gene matches: 13. The CDR3 sequence is 18 residues long. Germline CDR1 SGHRS, CDR2 YFSETQ. DNA of the CDR3: TGCGCCAGCAGCCCCCAAGAGCCGGGACTAGGTAGCACAGATACGCAGTATTTT. This translates into CASSPQEPGLGSTDTQYF.

The gene calls are TRBV15 and TRBJ1-1; 7 bases are a match to TRBD1. The CDR3 extends over 15 amino acids. Per the germline V gene, CDR1 is LNHNV and CDR2 is YYDKDF (reference sequence). V was clipped by 3 bases and J by 3 bases; unmatched bases: 7. The chain's CDR3 is CATSSNRGSDTEAFF. The CDR3, as DNA: TGTGCCACCAGCAGTAACAGGGGTAGCGACACTGAAGCTTTCTTT.

This clone turned up a few times. This chain connects TRBV4-3 to TRBJ1-4, with D unresolved. Trimming left V 3 bases short and J 2 bases short, with 4 bases between. Germline CDR1 reads LGHNA; CDR2 reads YSLEER. The CDR3 consists of 13 residues. Here the CDR3 DNA reads TGCGCCAGCAGCCAGAGCACTAATGAAAAACTGTTTTTT. Protein: CASSQSTNEKLFF.

V is TRBV7-9 and J is TRBJ1-5; 9 positions match TRBD1. The J segment lost 1 base and the V segment lost 5 bases, leaving 12 bases of the junction unmatched. Germline values: CDR1 SEHNR, CDR2 FQNEAQ (reference sequence). The CDR3 loop spans 18 amino acids. In nucleotides, the CDR3 is TGTGCCAGCAGCCTATACCGACAGGGGACAGGGAGCAATCAGCCCCAGCATTTT. Encoded protein: CASSLYRQGTGSNQPQHF.

CDR3 protein: CASSPGVLETQYF. The CDR3 region has the DNA TGTGCCAGCAGCCCCGGAGTGCTTGAGACCCAGTACTTC. The chain joins TRBV7-3 to TRBJ2-5; no clear D. This CDR3 contains 13 residues. CDR1 is SGHTA, CDR2 FQGTGA, per germline. Trimming shortened V by 5 bases and J by 5 bases, and 12 bases separated the two germline ends.

This chain connects TRBV7-9 to TRBJ2-3; D might be TRBD2 (5 bases). Germline assignment: CDR1 SEHNR and CDR2 FQNEAQ (reference sequence). Trimming stripped 6 bases from V and 0 bases from J, with 13 bases between. CDR3 size: 15 residues. The CDR3 DNA reads as TGTGCCAGCAGATCCAGCGGCCTCAGCACAGATACGCAGTATTTT. Its translation is CASRSSGLSTDTQYF. Variable domain in full (rest from reference TRBV7-9 and TRBJ2-3): DTGVSQNPRHKITKRGQNVTFRCDPISEHNRLYWYRQTLGQGPEFLTYFQNEAQLEKSRLLSDRFSAERPKGSFSTLEIQRTEQGDSAMYLCASRSSGLSTDTQYFGPGTRLTVL.

The V call is TRBV28, the J call TRBJ1-6; 7 bases are shared with TRBD1. The germline CDR1 and CDR2 sequences are MDHEN and SYDVKM. J lost 11 bases, V lost 5 bases, and 9 bases had no gene match. The CDR3 runs to 14 residues. The CDR3 DNA sequence: TGTGCCAGCAGTCGAACAGGGGTTGTTCCACCCCTCCACTTT. The encoded protein is CASSRTGVVPPLHF.

This chain links TRBV28 with TRBJ1-6, with 7 nucleotides matching TRBD1. This CDR3 comprises 13 residues. The germline V gene encodes CDR1 MDHEN and CDR2 SYDVKM. Trimming took 2 bases from V and 14 from J; bases not matched to a gene: 6. The CDR3 loop is CASSLPADRTLHF. CDR3 in DNA: TGTGCCAGCAGTTTACCCGCGGACAGGACCCTCCACTTT.

CDR3: CASITPRPGTGARNTIYF. DNA of the CDR3: TGTGCCAGTATTACTCCTAGACCCGGGACAGGGGCTCGAAACACCATATATTTT. The chain combines TRBV19 with TRBJ1-3, with 10 bases matching TRBD1. CDR1 and CDR2 (germline): LNHDA, SQIVND (reference sequence). The CDR3 is made up of 18 amino acids. V shed 7 bases, J shed 5 bases, and the junction held 17 bases outside the gene matches.

This clone was seen a single time. The V gene is TRBV6-1, the J gene TRBJ2-2; no firm D call. The CDR3 length is 16 residues. V shed 4 bases and J shed 4 bases, with 16 bases lying between them. From germline, CDR1 is MNHNS and CDR2 SASEGT. The CDR3 here is CASSVEILVATGELFF. The CDR3, as DNA: TGTGCCAGCAGTGTTGAGATTCTAGTGGCCACCGGGGAGCTGTTTTTT.

In this sample, this clone turned up once. CDR3 region: CASSDQGPWDSPLHF. The CDR3 coding sequence is TGTGCCAGCAGTGATCAGGGGCCCTGGGATTCACCCCTCCACTTT. The rearrangement uses TRBV2 and TRBJ1-6, with D perhaps matching TRBD1 (6 bases). The V and J ends lost 3 bases and 8 bases respectively, with 14 bases between them. From germline, CDR1 is SNHLY and CDR2 FYNNEI. This CDR3 contains 15 residues. Filled out from reference TRBV2 and TRBJ1-6, the complete variable domain reads EPEVTQTPSHQVTQMGQEVILRCVPISNHLYFYWYRQILGQKVEFLVSFYNNEISEKSEIFDDQFSVERPDGSNFTLKIRSTKLEDSAMYFCASSDQGPWDSPLHFGNGTRLTVT.

This chain joins TRBV5-4 and TRBJ2-3; 11 bases fit TRBD2. The junction had 5 bases not matched to a gene; V was cut back by 4 bases and J by 4 bases. This CDR3 has 15 amino acids. The germline V gene encodes CDR1 SGHNT and CDR2 YYREEE (reference sequence). In DNA form, the CDR3 reads TGTGCCAGCAGCCCAGATAGCGGGAGGGCAGATACGCAGTATTTT. As protein: CASSPDSGRADTQYF.

This CDR3 is CASSLATGNIYEQYF. The DNA of the CDR3 is TGCGCCAGCAGCTTGGCTACAGGGAATATTTACGAGCAGTACTTC. The V and J genes are TRBV5-1 and TRBJ2-5; the D gene is possibly TRBD1 (6 bases). Gene TRBJ2-7 matches the end of the DNA better, so the J call may be wrong. The CDR3 consists of 15 residues. Germline V gene sequence: CDR1 SGHRS, CDR2 YFSETQ.